This T cell receptor (beta chain) was retrieved from a study of T cells in pancreatic ductal adenocarcinoma. Sequencing was performed with immunoSEQ multiplex PCR; in TCRdb, only in-frame clones are kept and a portion is missing. Here the sample spans 85,000 to 120,000 clones, about 95% being singletons. Trimming stripped 4 bases from V and 6 bases from J, with 14 bases between. Germline V CDR1 and CDR2: SEHNR, FQNEAQ (reference sequence). CDR3 length: 14 residues. Selected pancreatic ductal adenocarcinoma patients had undergone surgery without neoadjuvant therapy. Sequencing was done on a sample of PBMCs. The chain has TRBV7-9 and TRBJ2-3; weak D call: TRBD2 (5 bases). The source is a human donor with pancreatic ductal adenocarcinoma. The CDR3 is CASSSTTRGDTQYF. In DNA form, the CDR3 reads TGTGCCAGCAGCTCCACCACTAGAGGGGATACGCAGTATTTT.